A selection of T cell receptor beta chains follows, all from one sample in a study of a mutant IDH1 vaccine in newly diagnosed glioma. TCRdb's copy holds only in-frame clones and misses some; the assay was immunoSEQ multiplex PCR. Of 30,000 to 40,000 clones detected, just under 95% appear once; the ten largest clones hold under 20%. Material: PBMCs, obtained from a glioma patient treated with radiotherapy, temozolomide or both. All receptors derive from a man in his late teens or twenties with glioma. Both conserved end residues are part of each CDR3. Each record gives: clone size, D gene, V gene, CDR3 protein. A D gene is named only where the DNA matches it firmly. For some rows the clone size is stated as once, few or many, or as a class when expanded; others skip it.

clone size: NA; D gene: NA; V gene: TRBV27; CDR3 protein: CASSLSGWETQYF
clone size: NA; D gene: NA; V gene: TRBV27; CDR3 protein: CASSLGANGYGYTF
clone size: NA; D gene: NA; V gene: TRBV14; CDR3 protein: CASSQGGGRIEAFF
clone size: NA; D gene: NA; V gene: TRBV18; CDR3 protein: CASSPSGPNEKLFF
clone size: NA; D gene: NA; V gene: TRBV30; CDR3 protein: CAWSGVGGRETQYF
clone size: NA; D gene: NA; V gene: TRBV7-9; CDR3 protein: CASSLPGVYEQYF
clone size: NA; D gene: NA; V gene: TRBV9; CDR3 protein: CASSVGGENTEAFF
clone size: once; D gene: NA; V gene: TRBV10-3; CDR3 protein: CAISETVRGYTF
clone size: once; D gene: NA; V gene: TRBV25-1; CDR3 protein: CASRLTGELFF
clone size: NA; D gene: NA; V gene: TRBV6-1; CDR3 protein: CASSARQEMNTEAFF
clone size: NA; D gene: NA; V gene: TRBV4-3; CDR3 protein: CASSPSTDYSYEQYF
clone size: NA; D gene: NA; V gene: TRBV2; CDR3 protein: CASSDRTAYEQYF
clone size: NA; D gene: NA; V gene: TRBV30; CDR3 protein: CAWSGVNRISYGDEQYF
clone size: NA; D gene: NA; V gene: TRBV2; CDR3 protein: CAISTMRGQETQYF
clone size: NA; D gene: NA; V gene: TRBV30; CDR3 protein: CAWSPGTDTQYF
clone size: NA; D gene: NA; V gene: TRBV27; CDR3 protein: CASSPFGGKTFF
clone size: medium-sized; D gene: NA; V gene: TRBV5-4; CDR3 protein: CASTLFGQETQYF
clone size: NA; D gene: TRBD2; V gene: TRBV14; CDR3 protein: CASSPTLAESYEQYF
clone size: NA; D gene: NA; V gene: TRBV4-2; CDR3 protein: CASSHRGASGANVLTF
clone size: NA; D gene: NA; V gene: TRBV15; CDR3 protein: CATSRAAQETQYF
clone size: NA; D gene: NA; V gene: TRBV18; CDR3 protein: CASSREGGSMDGYTF
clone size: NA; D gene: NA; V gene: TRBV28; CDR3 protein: CASSLSPLLTNYGYTF
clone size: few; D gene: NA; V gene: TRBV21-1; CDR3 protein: CASSRGVTQYF
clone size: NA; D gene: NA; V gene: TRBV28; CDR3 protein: CVTFFSPEAFF
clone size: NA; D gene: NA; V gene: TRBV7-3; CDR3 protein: CASSLTGDSNQPQHF
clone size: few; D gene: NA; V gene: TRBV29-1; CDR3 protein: CSVGTLQGRADEQYF
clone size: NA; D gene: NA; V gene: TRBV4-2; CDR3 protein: CASSQDFGSTYEQYF
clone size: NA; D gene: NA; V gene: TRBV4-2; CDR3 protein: CASSQDRGRGNTIYF
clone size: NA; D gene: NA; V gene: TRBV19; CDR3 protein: CASSSDGELSYNEQFF
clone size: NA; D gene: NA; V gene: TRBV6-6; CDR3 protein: CASSLSGGIYEQYF
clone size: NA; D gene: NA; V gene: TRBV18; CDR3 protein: CASSPRTEPYEQYF
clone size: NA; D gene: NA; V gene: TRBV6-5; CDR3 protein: CASSHGSQTYNEQFF
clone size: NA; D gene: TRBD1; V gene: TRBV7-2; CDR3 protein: CASSANSGTADTQYF
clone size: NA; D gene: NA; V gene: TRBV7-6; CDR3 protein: CASSLRGIYYEQYF
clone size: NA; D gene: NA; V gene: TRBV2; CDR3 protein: CASSEIGLGYGYTF
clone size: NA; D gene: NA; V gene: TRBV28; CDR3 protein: CASSPPRQRHQPQHF
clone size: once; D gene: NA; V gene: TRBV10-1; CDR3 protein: CASRTPRLYGYTF
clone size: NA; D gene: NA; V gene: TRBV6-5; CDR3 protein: CASSSSGVSYGYTF
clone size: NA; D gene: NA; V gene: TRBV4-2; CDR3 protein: CASSQSGGTGNQPQHF
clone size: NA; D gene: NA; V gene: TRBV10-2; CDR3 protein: CASSPLMGRGSYGYTF
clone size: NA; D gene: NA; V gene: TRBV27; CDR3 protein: CASSPQGAVHEQYF
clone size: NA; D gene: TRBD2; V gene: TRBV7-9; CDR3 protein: CASSTLAAWNEQFF
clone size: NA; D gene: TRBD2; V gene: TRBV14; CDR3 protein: CASSQRLAGIETQYF
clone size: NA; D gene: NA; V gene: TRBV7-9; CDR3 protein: CASTPGGDQPQHF
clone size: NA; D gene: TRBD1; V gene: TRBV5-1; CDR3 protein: CASSLTYRDRAFPYEQYF
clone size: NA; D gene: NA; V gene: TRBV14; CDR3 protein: CASSQTPGSRGEAFF
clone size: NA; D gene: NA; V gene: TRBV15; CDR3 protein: CATSRGGQSFNQPQHF
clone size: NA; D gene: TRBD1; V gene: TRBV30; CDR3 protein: CAWSPPGQGHLEQYF
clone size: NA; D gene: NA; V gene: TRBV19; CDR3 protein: CASSGSRNEKLFF